The T cell receptor beta chain under discussion was sequenced for a study of cytomegalovirus exposure and HLA in healthy donors. General study results and limits: Previously analyzed data showed that most TCR beta V segments were productive at a frequency of about 87% or about 30%. Association of a missense DCLRE1C variant with TCR beta V- and J-gene trimming was reported in a later analysis. Indistinguishable V segments, including TRBV6-2 and TRBV6-3, were excluded.

13 Jbeta primers and 60 Vbeta primers were used for the PCR. Measured with immunoSEQ multiplex PCR; TCRdb has only the in-frame clones, and not every one. The table lists about 150,000 clones, approximately 80% of them singletons. For this clone: The antigen is not known.

The CDR3 runs 12 residues. Trimming removed 3 bases at V and 4 bases at J, with 8 bases between. Per germline, CDR1 GTSNPN and CDR2 SVGIG (reference sequence). The V gene is TRBV30, the J gene TRBJ2-3; no firm D call. The sample taken for sequencing was PBMCs. This TCR was recovered from a man aged 35-49 years in good health and CMV-seronegative. CDR3 coding DNA: TGTGCCTGGAGCCTACTTCCAGATACGCAGTATTTT. This codes for CAWSLLPDTQYF.